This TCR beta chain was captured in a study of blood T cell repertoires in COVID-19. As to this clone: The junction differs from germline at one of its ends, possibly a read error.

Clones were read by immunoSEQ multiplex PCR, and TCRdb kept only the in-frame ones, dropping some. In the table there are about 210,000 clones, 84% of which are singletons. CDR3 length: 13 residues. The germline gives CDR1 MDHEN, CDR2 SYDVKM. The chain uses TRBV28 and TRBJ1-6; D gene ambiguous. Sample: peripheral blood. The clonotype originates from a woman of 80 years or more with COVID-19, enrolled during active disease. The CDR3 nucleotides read TGTGCCAGCCGTTTCCAGTATAATTCACCCCTCCACTTT. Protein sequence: CASRFQYNSPLHF.